In its sample, the clone carrying this T cell receptor beta chain was seen once. The V end lost 6 bases, the J end lost 5 bases, and 11 bases lay between the germline ends. This CDR3 spans 13 amino acids. Germline lookup yields CDR1 WSHSY and CDR2 SAAADI. These data come from a study of blood T cell repertoires in COVID-19. TCRdb keeps only in-frame clones here, not all; method: immunoSEQ multiplex PCR. Of over 60,000 clones in the sample, approximately 83% were seen once. The receptor was derived from a man in his forties or fifties with acute or convalescent COVID-19. V usage is TRBV10-2 and J usage is TRBJ1-5; possibly TRBD1 for D (6 bases). The sample comprised peripheral blood. The chain's CDR3 is CASRGQPDQPQHF. The CDR3 DNA reads as TGCGCCAGCAGAGGACAGCCTGATCAGCCCCAGCATTTT.